The clone carrying this T cell receptor beta chain came up a few times. What it recognizes is unknown. An expansion of CD8+CD57+ cells by flow cytometry had been shown in patients chosen for sequencing. These data are taken from a study of CD8+CD57+ T cells in acquired aplastic anemia. Whole-study results and caveats: Patients and controls had in common some 30 CD8+ CDR3 sequences. Significance was not reached for CD8+ Simpson's diversity between patients and controls.

CDR3 length: 12 residues. With 2 bases removed from V and 6 bases from J, the gap between germline ends came to 7 bases. From germline, CDR1 is SGHTA and CDR2 FQGNSA. CDR3 and TCR beta VDJ profiling relied on a genomic DNA template. From the reads, TCRdb called clonotypes with MiXCR, one entry per CDR3 protein. The sample records under 500,000 distinct CDR3 sequences, around a third being singletons. The rearrangement joins TRBV7-2 to TRBJ1-1; D not resolved. Specimen: sorted CD4+, CD8+, or CD8+CD57+ T cells (not recorded which) from PBMCs. This receptor was obtained from a human donor with aplastic anemia. The CDR3 loop is CASSLQSSEAFF. CDR3 sequence (DNA): TGTGCCAGCAGCTTACAGAGTTCTGAAGCTTTCTTT. The full variable domain, in which reference TRBV7-2 and TRBJ1-1 provide the parts outside the CDR3, is GAGVSQSPSNKVTEKGKDVELRCDPISGHTALYWYRQSLGQGLEFLIYFQGNSAPDKSGLPSDRFSAERTGGSVSTLTIQRTQQEDSAVYLCASSLQSSEAFFGQGTRLTVV.